The 7 T cell receptor beta chains listed next were all sequenced from one sample in a study of T cell clonotyping in hematopoietic cell transplantation. TCRdb's copy holds only in-frame clones and misses some; the assay was immunoSEQ multiplex PCR. This sample has roughly 13,000 clones, with about 98% found just once. This sample comprised peripheral blood mononuclear cells, obtained 30 days after allogeneic stem cell transplant. The receptors derive from a female patient aged 50-59 years who had an allogeneic stem cell transplant from an unrelated donor, so T cells may come from the graft donor. Some clones in this sample may be carry-over from other donors' samples.

The J gene is TRBJ1-5, the V gene TRBV2; D is undetermined. CDR3 length: 15 amino acids. From germline, CDR1 is SNHLY and CDR2 FYNNEI. Trimming removed 2 bases at V and 0 bases at J, with 8 bases between. The CDR3 sequence is CASSESPYSNQPQHF. The CDR3, as DNA: TGTGCCAGCAGTGAAAGTCCGTATAGCAATCAGCCCCAGCATTTT.

This chain connects TRBV19 to TRBJ2-3, with 10 nucleotides matching TRBD2. The length of the CDR3 is 19 residues. Germline lookup yields CDR1 LNHDA and CDR2 SQIVND (reference sequence). V shed 1 base and J 0 bases; nucleotides not matched to a gene: 10. The DNA of the CDR3 is TGTGCCAGTAGTATAGTGGGACTAGCGCCCGGATCTAGCACAGATACGCAGTATTTT. Amino acids: CASSIVGLAPGSSTDTQYF.

This rearrangement joins TRBV19 to TRBJ1-1; no firm D call. Trimming cost V 3 bases and J 5 bases, with 7 bases left between them. This CDR3 contains 12 residues. Germline CDR1 and CDR2: LNHDA and SQIVND (reference sequence). CDR3 sequence: CASSIVETEAFF. Here the CDR3 DNA reads TGTGCCAGTAGTATCGTGGAAACTGAAGCTTTCTTT.

This chain connects TRBV2 to TRBJ1-5, with D uncertain. The V end lost 8 bases, the J end lost 2 bases, and 19 bases lay between the germline ends. The length of the CDR3 is 16 residues. The germline CDR1 and CDR2 sequences are SNHLY and FYNNEI. The CDR3 DNA is TGTGCCAGCCAGGACGTCGCGGTAGAGGGCAATCAGCCCCAGCATTTT. It yields the protein CASQDVAVEGNQPQHF.

This clone was found once. This rearrangement joins TRBV13 to TRBJ2-7, with 7 bases identical to TRBD1. J was trimmed by 1 base and V by 3 bases; bases with no gene match: 3. The CDR3 has 14 residues. Germline CDR1 and CDR2: PRHDT and FYEKMQ (reference sequence). The CDR3 protein is CASSFPGQSYEQYF. The CDR3 DNA is TGTGCCAGCAGCTTCCCGGGACAGTCCTACGAGCAGTACTTC.

The chain has TRBV28 and TRBJ2-7, with D perhaps matching TRBD1 or TRBD2 (7 bases each). In germline, CDR1 is MDHEN, CDR2 SYDVKM. This CDR3 contains 12 residues. V was pared by 10 bases and J by 6 bases, with 16 bases between. This CDR3 reads CATDREGGEQYF. CDR3 nucleotide sequence: TGTGCCACCGACAGGGAGGGGGGCGAGCAGTACTTC. The entire variable domain, with the rest obtained from reference TRBV28 and TRBJ2-7, is as follows: DVKVTQSSRYLVKRTGEKVFLECVQDMDHENMFWYRQDPGLGLRLIYFSYDVKMKEKGDIPEGYSVSREKKERFSLILESASTNQTSMYLCATDREGGEQYFGPGTRLTVT.

This clone was detected once. The chain uses TRBV7-9 and TRBJ2-7; D gene unclear. Per germline, CDR1 SEHNR and CDR2 FQNEAQ (reference sequence). This CDR3 region has 16 residues. The V and J ends lost 1 base and 3 bases respectively, with 16 bases between them. The CDR3 DNA follows: TGTGCCAGCAGCTTAGGAGGTGTTGTCCGAGGCTACGAGCAGTACTTC. Residues: CASSLGGVVRGYEQYF.